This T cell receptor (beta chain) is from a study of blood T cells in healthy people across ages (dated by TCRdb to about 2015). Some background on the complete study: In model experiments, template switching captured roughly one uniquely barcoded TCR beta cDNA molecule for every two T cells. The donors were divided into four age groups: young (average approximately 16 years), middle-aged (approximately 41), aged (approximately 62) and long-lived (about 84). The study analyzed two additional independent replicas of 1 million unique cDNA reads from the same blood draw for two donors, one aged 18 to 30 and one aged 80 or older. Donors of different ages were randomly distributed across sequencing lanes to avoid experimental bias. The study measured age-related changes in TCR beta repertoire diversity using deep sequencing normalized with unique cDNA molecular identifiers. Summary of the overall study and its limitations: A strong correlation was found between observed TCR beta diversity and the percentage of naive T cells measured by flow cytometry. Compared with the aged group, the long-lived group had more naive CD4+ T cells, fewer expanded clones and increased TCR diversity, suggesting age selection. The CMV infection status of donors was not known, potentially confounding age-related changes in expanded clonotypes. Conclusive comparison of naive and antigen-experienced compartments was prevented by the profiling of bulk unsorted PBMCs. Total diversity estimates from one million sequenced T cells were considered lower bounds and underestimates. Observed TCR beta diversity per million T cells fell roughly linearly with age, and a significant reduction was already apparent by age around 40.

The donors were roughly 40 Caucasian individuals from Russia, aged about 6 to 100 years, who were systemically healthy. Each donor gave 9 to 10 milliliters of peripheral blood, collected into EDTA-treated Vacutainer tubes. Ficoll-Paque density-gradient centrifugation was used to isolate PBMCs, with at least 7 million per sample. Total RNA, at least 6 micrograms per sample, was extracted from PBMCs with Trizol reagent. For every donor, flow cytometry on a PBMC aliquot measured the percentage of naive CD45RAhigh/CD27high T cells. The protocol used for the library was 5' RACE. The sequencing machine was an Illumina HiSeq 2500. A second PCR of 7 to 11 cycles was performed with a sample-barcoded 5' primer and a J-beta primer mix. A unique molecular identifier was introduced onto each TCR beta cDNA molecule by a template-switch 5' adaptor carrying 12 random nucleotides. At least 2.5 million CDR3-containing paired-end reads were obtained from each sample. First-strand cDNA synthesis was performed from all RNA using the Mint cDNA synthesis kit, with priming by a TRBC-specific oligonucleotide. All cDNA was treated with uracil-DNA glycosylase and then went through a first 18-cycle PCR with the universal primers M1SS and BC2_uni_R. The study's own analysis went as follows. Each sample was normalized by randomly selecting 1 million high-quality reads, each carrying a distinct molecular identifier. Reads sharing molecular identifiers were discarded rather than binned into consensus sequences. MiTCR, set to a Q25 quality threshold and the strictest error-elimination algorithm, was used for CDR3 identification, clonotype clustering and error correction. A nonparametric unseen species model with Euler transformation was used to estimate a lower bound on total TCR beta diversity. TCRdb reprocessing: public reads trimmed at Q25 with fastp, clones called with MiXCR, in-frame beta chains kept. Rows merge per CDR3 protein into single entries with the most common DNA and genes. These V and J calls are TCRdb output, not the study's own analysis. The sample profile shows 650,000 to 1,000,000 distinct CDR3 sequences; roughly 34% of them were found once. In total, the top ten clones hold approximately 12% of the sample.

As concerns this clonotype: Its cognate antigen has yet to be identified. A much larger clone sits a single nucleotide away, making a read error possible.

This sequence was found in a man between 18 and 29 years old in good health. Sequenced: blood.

The nucleotide sequence reads as follows: TGCAACGTTTCCGGGGTGAGCACAGATACGCAGTATTTT. Translated, this is CNVSGVSTDTQYF. The receptor chain draws on TRBV29-1 and TRBJ2-3, with a weak D call of TRBD2 (5 bases match). CDR1 SQVTM and CDR2 ANQGSEA are derived from the germline V gene. From its cysteine to its phenylalanine, the CDR3 spans 13 amino acids. Only the CDR3 DNA stays, 39 bases, in frame from base 1.